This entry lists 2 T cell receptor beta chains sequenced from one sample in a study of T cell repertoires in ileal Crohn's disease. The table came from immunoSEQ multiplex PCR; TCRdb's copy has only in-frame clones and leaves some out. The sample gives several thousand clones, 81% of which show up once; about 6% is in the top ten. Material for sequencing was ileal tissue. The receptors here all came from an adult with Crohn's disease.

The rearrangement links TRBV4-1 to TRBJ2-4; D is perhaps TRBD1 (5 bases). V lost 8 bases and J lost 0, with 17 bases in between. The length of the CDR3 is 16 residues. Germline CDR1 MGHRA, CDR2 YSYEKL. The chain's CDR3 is CASGWVLGLAKNIQYF. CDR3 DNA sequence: TGCGCCAGCGGCTGGGTGCTGGGGCTAGCCAAAAACATTCAGTACTTC.

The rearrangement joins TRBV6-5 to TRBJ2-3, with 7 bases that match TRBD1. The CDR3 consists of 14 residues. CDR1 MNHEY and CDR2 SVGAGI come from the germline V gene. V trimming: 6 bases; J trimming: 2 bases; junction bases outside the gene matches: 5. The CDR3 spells CASRAQGNTDTQYF. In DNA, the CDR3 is TGTGCCAGCAGAGCACAGGGGAACACAGATACGCAGTATTTT.